Shown below are 6 T cell receptor beta chains from a single sample sequenced in a study of read filtering for tumor transcriptome and immune sequencing. The library was built from 400 ng RNA with molecular barcoded adaptors for alpha/delta and beta/gamma chains. One entry per CDR3 protein, called by TCRdb with MiXCR from the reads. The sample shows some 38,000 distinct CDR3 sequences, roughly an eighth of them seen only once. Specimen: a population of CD138-negative cells sorted from bone marrow. The receptor set was obtained from a donor at least 40 years old with multiple myeloma.

Turning to this clonotype: A far larger clone differs by one base, so this is likely a read error. The genes are TRBV7-2 and TRBJ2-6; tentative D call: TRBD1 (6 bases). Germline assignment: CDR1 SGHTA and CDR2 FQGNSA. The CDR3 has 15 amino acids. CDR3 coding DNA: TGTGCCAGCAGCCTTGGGGGCCCTGGGGCCAACGCCCTGACTTTC. It specifies CASSLGGPGANALTF.

This clonotype came up many times. CDR3 sequence: CSARRLAGDTGELFF. The CDR3 DNA follows: TGCAGTGCTAGAAGACTAGCGGGAGACACCGGGGAGCTGTTTTTT. The rearrangement links TRBV20-1 to TRBJ2-2, with 12 positions matching TRBD2. V was clipped by 2 bases and J by 3 bases; unmatched bases: 1. The CDR3 runs to 15 residues. CDR1 is DFQATT and CDR2 is SNEGSKA in the germline V gene (reference sequence).

The chain links TRBV23-1 to TRBJ1-1, with D unclear. TRBV23-1 is given ORF status, its function remaining uncertain. This CDR3 has 16 amino acids. V dropped 4 bases and J dropped 3 bases, with 18 bases sitting between them. CDR3 in DNA: TGCGCCAGCAGTCGCAATCCCGCGGGGAGTTACACTGAAGCTTTCTTT. This sequence encodes CASSRNPAGSYTEAFF.

By sample fraction, this clonotype is medium-sized. The rearrangement joins TRBV5-1 to TRBJ2-1, with TRBD2 identical over 9 bases. The CDR3 loop spans 15 amino acids. Germline V CDR1 and CDR2: SGHRS, YFSETQ. With V trimmed by 5 bases and J by 1 base, 4 bases remained unmatched. The CDR3 DNA sequence: TGCGCCAGCAGTCCTAGCGGGGTGTCCTACAATGAGCAGTTCTTC. It specifies CASSPSGVSYNEQFF. Based on the CDR3 plus reference TRBV5-1 and TRBJ2-1, the full variable domain is KAGVTQTPRYLIKTRGQQVTLSCSPISGHRSVSWYQQTPGQGLQFLFEYFSETQRNKGNFPGRFSGRQFSNSRSEMNVSTLELGDSALYLCASSPSGVSYNEQFFGPGTRLTVL.

This clonotype was detected many times. The CDR3 is CASSSGSYEQYF. The CDR3 bases are TGTGCCAGCTCGTCAGGATCCTACGAGCAGTACTTC. This chain links TRBV18 with TRBJ2-7; no definite D call. Per germline, CDR1 KGHSH and CDR2 LQKENI. V was trimmed by 6 bases and J by 1 base, leaving 7 bases between them. The CDR3 consists of 12 residues.

This chain links TRBV27 with TRBJ1-2; possibly TRBD1 for D (5 bases). With 3 bases removed from V and 8 bases from J, the gap between germline ends came to 19 bases. The CDR3 has 15 amino acids. Germline CDR1 reads MNHEY; CDR2 reads SMNVEV (reference sequence). CDR3 sequence reads: CASSFRSKGLSGYTF. In nucleotides, the CDR3 is TGTGCCAGCAGTTTTCGTTCTAAGGGACTGAGCGGCTACACCTTC.